The clone carrying this TCR beta chain has ten or more counts. The sample belongs to a study of T cells in Graves' hyperthyroidism and ophthalmopathy. Germline-derived CDR1 and CDR2 are DFQATT and SNEGSKA (reference sequence). V lost 2 bases to trimming and J lost 6 bases; unmatched junction nucleotides: 6. The CDR3 is 13 amino acids. The cohort's ophthalmopathy patients, a group with duration under 3 months, had a Clinical Activity Score of at least 3 and a NOSPECS grade of at least 4. Uncontrolled infection, other autoimmune disease, pregnancy or lactation excluded patients. RNA transcripts yielded amplified TCR beta CDR3 regions. The primer set for the first-round RT-PCR of the TCR CDR3 was HTBI. TCRdb reprocessed the multiplex PCR reads via MiXCR and lists one record per CDR3 protein. The table shows 300,000 to 500,000 distinct CDR3 sequences, with over 13% occurring only once.

The chain has TRBV20-1 and TRBJ2-7; 8 bases line up with TRBD2. The clonotype was recovered from a man aged 50 to 60 with Graves' ophthalmopathy. Sequenced sample: blood. The CDR3: CSARLTAGGEQYF. The CDR3 DNA reads as TGCAGTGCTAGATTAACGGCGGGAGGCGAGCAGTACTTC.